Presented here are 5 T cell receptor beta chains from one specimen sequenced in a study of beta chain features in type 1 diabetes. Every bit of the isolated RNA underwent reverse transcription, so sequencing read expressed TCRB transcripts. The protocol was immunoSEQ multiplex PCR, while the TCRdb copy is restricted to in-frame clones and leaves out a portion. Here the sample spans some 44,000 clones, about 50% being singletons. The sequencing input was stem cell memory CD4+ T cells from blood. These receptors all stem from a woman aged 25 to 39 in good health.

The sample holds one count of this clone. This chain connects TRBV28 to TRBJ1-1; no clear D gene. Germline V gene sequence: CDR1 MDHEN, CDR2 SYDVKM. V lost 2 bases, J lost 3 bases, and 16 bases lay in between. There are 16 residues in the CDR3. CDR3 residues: CASSLPGMFVDTEAFF. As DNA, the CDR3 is TGTGCCAGCAGTTTACCGGGGATGTTCGTGGACACTGAAGCTTTCTTT.

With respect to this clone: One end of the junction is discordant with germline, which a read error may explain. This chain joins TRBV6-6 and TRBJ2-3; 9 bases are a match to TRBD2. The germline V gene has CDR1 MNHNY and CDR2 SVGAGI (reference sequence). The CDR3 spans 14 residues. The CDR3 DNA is TGTGTCAGCAGTCCTAGCGGGACTCGTGATACGCAGTATTTT. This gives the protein CVSSPSGTRDTQYF.

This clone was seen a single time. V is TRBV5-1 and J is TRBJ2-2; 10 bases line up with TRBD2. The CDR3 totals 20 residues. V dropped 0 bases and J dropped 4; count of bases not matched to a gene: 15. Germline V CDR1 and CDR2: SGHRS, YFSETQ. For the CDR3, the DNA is TGCGCCAGCAGCTTGGAGGGGCGGACTGGTCTAGCGGGAGTCACCGGGGAGCTGTTTTTT. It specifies CASSLEGRTGLAGVTGELFF.

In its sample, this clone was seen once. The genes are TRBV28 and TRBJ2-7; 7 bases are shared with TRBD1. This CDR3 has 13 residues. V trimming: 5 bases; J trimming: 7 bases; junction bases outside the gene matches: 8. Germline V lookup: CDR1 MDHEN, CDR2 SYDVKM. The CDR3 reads CASSTGQTREQYF. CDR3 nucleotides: TGTGCCAGCAGTACGGGACAGACGAGGGAGCAGTACTTC.

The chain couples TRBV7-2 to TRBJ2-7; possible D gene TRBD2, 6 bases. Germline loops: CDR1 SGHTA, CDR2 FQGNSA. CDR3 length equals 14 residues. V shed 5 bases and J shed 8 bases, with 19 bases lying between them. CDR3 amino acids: CASSIRESRDQQYF. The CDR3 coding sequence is TGTGCCAGCAGCATCCGGGAGTCCCGGGACCAGCAGTACTTC. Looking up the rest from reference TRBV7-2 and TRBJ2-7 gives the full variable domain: GAGVSQSPSNKVTEKGKDVELRCDPISGHTALYWYRQSLGQGLEFLIYFQGNSAPDKSGLPSDRFSAERTGGSVSTLTIQRTQQEDSAVYLCASSIRESRDQQYFGPGTRLTVT.